This TCR beta chain appears in the sequencing data of a study of T cells in Graves' hyperthyroidism and ophthalmopathy. This clonotype was counted ten times or more. Patients aged 18 to 65 had newly diagnosed hyperthyroidism of under 2 months' duration. Amplification of TCR beta CDR3 regions used RNA as the template. With the HTBI primer set, the TCR CDR3 went through a first round of RT-PCR. TCRdb reanalysed the multiplex PCR reads using MiXCR and keeps one entry per CDR3 protein. The sample lists about 420,000 distinct CDR3 sequences, roughly an eighth occurring once. Germline-derived CDR1 and CDR2 are MNHNS and SASEGT. This CDR3 contains 12 residues. Trimming shortened V by 3 bases and J by 2 bases, and 5 bases separated the two germline ends.

The specimen was blood. V gene TRBV6-1 combines with J gene TRBJ2-7, with D unclear. This receptor was taken from a woman between 18 and 29 years old with Graves' hyperthyroidism. CDR3 loop: CASSESAYEQYF. The CDR3 DNA reads as TGTGCCAGCAGTGAGTCTGCCTACGAGCAGTACTTC.